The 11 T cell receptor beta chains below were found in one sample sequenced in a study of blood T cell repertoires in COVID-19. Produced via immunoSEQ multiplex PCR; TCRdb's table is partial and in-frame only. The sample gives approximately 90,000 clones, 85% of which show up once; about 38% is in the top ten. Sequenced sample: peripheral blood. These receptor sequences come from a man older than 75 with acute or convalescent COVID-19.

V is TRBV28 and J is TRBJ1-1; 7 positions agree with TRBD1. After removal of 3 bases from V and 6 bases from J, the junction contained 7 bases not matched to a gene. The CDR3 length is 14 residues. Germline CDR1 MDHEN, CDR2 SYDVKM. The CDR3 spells CASSFSQGIAEAFF. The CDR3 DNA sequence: TGTGCCAGCAGTTTCTCACAGGGGATCGCTGAAGCTTTCTTT.

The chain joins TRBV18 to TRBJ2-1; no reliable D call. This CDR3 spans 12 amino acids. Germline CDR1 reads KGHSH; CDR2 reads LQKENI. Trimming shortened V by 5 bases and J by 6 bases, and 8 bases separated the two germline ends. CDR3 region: CASSSKRNEQFF. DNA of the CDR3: TGTGCCAGCTCATCGAAGCGCAATGAGCAGTTCTTC.

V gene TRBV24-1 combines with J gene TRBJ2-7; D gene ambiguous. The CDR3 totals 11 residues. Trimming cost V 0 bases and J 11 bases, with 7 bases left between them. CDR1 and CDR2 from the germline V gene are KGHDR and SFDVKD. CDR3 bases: TGTGCCACCAGTGATTTGATTTCAGAGTACTTC. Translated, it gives CATSDLISEYF.

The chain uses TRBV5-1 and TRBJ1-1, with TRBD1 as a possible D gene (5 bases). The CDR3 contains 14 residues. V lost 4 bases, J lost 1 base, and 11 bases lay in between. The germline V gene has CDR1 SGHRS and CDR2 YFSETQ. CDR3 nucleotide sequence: TGCGCCAGCAGCCCGGGGGAGACGAACACTGAAGCTTTCTTT. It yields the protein CASSPGETNTEAFF.

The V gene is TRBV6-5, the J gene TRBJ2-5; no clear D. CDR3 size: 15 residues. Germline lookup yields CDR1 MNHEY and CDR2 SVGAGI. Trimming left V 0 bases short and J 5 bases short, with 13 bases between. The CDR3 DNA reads TGTGCCAGCAGTTACTCCCGCCCCAAAGCGGAGACCCAGTACTTC. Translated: CASSYSRPKAETQYF.

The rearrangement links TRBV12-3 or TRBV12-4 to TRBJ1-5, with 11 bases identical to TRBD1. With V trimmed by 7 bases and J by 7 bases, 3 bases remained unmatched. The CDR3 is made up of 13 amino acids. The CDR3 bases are TGTGCCAGCAAGGGACAGGGGGGGCAGCCCCAGCATTTT. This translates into CASKGQGGQPQHF.

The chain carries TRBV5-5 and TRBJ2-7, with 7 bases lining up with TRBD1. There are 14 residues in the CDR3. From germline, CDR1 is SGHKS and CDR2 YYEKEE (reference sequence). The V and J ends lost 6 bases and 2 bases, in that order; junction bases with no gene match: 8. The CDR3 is CASNWAGGPYEQYF. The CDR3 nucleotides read TGTGCCAGCAATTGGGCAGGGGGACCCTACGAGCAGTACTTC.

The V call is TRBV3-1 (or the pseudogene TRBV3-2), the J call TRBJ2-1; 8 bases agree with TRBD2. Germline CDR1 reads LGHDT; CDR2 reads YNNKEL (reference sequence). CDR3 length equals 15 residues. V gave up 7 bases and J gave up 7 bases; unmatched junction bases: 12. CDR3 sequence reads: CASTPLSGSVNEQFF. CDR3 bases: TGTGCCAGCACCCCACTGAGCGGGAGCGTAAATGAGCAGTTCTTC.

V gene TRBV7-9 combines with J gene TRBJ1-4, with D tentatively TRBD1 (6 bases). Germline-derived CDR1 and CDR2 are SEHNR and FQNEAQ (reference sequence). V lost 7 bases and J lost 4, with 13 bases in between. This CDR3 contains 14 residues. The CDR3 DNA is TGTGCCAGCACCGAACAGGGTTTTAATGAAAAACTGTTTTTT. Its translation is CASTEQGFNEKLFF.

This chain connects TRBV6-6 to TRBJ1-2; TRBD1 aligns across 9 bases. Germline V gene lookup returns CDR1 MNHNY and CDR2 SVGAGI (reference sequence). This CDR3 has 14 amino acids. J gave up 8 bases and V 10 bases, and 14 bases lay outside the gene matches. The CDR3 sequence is CATTSTDRGGGYTF. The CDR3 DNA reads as TGTGCCACCACATCGACGGACAGGGGCGGGGGCTACACCTTC.

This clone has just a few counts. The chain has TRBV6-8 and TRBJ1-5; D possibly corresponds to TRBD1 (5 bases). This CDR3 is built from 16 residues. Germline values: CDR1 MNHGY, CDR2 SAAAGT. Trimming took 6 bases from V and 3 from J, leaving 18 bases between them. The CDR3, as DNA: TGTGCCAGCAGCAAAATGGCAGGGAGGATCAATCAGCCCCAGCATTTT. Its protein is CASSKMAGRINQPQHF.